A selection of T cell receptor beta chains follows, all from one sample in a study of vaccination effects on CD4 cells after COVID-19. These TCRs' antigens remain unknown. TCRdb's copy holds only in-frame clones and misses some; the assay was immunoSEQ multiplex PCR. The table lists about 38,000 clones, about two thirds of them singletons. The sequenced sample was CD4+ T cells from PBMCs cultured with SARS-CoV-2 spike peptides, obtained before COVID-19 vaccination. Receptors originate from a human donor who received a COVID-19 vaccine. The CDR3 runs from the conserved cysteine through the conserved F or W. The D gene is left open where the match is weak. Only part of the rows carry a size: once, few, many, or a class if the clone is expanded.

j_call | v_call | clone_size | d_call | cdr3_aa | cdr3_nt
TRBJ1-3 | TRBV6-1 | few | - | CASSEVGLSGNTIYF | TGTGCCAGCAGTGAAGTAGGGCTGTCTGGAAACACCATATATTTT
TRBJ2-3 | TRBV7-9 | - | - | CASSPQANTQYF | TGTGCCAGCAGCCCACAGGCTAATACGCAGTATTTT
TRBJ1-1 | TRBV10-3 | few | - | CAIGEGLDTEAFF | TGTGCCATCGGTGAGGGTTTGGACACTGAAGCTTTCTTT
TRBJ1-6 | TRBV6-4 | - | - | CASSDSSGRNNSPLHF | TGTGCCAGCAGTGACTCATCTGGACGCAATAATTCACCCCTCCACTTT
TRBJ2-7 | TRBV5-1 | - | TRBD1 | CASSPGTGTYEQYF | TGCGCCAGCAGCCCCGGGACAGGGACCTACGAGCAGTACTTC
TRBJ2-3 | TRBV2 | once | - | CASRYTDTQYF | TGTGCCAGCAGGTACACAGATACGCAGTATTTT
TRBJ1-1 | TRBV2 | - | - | CASSNRAQNTEAFF | TGTGCCAGCAGCAATAGGGCCCAGAACACTGAAGCTTTCTTT
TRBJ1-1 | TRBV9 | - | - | CASGTPLDAEAFF | TGTGCCAGCGGTACCCCCCTCGACGCTGAAGCTTTCTTT
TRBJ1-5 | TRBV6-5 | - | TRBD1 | CASSYTKTGAEHF | TGTGCCAGCAGTTACACTAAAACAGGGGCCGAGCATTTT
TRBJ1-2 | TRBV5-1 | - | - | CASSLDSTATGYTF | TGCGCCAGCAGCTTGGACAGTACCGCGACTGGCTACACCTTC
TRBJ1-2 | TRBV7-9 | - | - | CASSDTAGNTF | TGTGCCAGCAGCGACACTGCGGGGAACACCTTC
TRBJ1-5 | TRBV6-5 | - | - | CASRRGPGQPQHF | TGTGCCAGCAGGCGTGGGCCGGGTCAGCCCCAGCATTTT
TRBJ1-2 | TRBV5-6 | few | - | CASSLGRVDYGYTF | TGTGCCAGCAGCTTGGGACGGGTTGACTATGGCTACACCTTC
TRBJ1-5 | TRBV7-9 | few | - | CASSLVLGQPQHF | TGTGCCAGCAGCTTGGTGCTGGGGCAGCCCCAGCATTTT
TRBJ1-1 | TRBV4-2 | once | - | CASSQGRATEAFF | TGTGCCAGCAGCCAGGGGCGGGCCACTGAAGCTTTCTTT